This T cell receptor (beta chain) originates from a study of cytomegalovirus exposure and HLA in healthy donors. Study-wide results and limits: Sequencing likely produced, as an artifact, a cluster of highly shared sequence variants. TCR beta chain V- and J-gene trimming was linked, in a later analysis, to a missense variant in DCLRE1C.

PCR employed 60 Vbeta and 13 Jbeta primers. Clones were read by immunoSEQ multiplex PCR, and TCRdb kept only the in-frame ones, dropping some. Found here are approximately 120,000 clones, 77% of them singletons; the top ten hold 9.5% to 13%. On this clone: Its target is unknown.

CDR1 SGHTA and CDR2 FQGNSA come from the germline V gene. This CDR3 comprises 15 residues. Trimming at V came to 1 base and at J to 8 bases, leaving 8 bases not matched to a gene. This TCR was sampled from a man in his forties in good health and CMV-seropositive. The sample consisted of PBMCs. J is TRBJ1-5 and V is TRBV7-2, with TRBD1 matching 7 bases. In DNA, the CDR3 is TGTGCCAGCAGCTTAGGAGACAGGGCCTGGGAGCCCCAGCATTTT. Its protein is CASSLGDRAWEPQHF.